The 17 T cell receptor beta chains below all came from one sample that was sequenced in a study of CXCR3-negative and CXCR3-positive naive CD8 T cells. Study conclusions and caveats: Naive cells that were CXCR3-positive had more hydrophobic TRB CDR3s (compared with CXCR3-negative naive cells).

Libraries of TRB cDNA were made by 5' RACE and carried UMIs. Each CDR3 protein gets one entry in TCRdb, which reprocessed the 5' RACE reads and gives no DNA. This listing includes approximately 89,000 distinct CDR3 sequences. Which antigens these TCRs recognize remains unknown. The sequencing sample was made of naive CXCR3+ CD8+ T cells from blood. Specified subset: CD45RO-CCR7+CD27+CD95- naive CD8+ T cells expressing CXCR3 (TNR3+). These receptors originate from a human donor in good health. Some clones in this sample may be carry-over from other donors' samples.

The chain employs TRBV12-3 or TRBV12-4 and TRBJ2-1; TCRdb's assignment of TRBD1 cannot be checked, as there is no DNA. This CDR3 spans 12 amino acids. The CDR3 loop is CASSPTVNEQFF.

This chain uses TRBV28 with TRBJ1-5. CDR3 length: 11 amino acids. CDR1 MDHEN and CDR2 SYDVKM come from the germline V gene. The CDR3 sequence is CASSFSQPQHF.

The rearrangement uses TRBV27 and TRBJ1-5; with no DNA, the TCRdb D assignment of TRBD1 cannot be verified. CDR1 and CDR2 (germline): MNHEY, SMNVEV (reference sequence). CDR3 length equals 15 residues. CDR3 in amino acids: CASRRRQGYDQPQHF.

J is TRBJ2-3 and V is TRBV28. This CDR3 has 16 residues. Germline CDR1 is MDHEN and CDR2 is SYDVKM. The chain's CDR3 is CASSLYSASGTDTQYF.

The genes are TRBV5-1 and TRBJ2-1; there is no DNA to check the TCRdb D call of TRBD1. Per germline, CDR1 SGHRS and CDR2 YFSETQ. This CDR3 contains 18 residues. The CDR3 loop is CASSSNRYGTEIYNEQFF. Full variable domain (outside the CDR3, taken from reference TRBV5-1 and TRBJ2-1): KAGVTQTPRYLIKTRGQQVTLSCSPISGHRSVSWYQQTPGQGLQFLFEYFSETQRNKGNFPGRFSGRQFSNSRSEMNVSTLELGDSALYLCASSSNRYGTEIYNEQFFGPGTRLTVL.

V is TRBV5-1 and J is TRBJ2-3; TCRdb selects TRBD1, and the lack of DNA leaves this call unchecked. CDR1 is SGHRS and CDR2 is YFSETQ in the germline V gene. This CDR3 is 16 amino acids long. CDR3 amino acids: CASGYTSDSITDTQYF.

The chain is built from TRBV7-7 and TRBJ2-5; without DNA, the TCRdb call of TRBD1 cannot be checked. Per germline, CDR1 SSHAT and CDR2 FNYEAQ (reference sequence). The CDR3 is 15 residues long. The CDR3: CASSSDRGYQETQYF.

J is TRBJ2-3 and V is TRBV6-5; TCRdb designates TRBD2, a call that cannot be tested without DNA. Per germline, CDR1 MNHEY and CDR2 SVGAGI. There are 15 residues in the CDR3. CDR3 sequence: CASSAGGRMTDTQYF.

CDR3 in amino acids: CASSRLWDTEAFF. The genes are TRBV7-9 and TRBJ1-1. The CDR3 length is 13 residues. Germline V CDR1 and CDR2: SEHNR, FQNEAQ (reference sequence).

This chain uses TRBV28 with TRBJ2-7; TCRdb's D gene call, TRBD1, goes unchecked for lack of DNA. This CDR3 has 14 residues. Germline V gene lookup returns CDR1 MDHEN and CDR2 SYDVKM. The CDR3 is CASSLDSPRDEQYF.

CDR3: CASSQLNVRETQYF. J is TRBJ2-5 and V is TRBV5-1. This CDR3 is 14 amino acids long. Germline V gene sequence: CDR1 SGHRS, CDR2 YFSETQ.

The V gene is TRBV28, the J gene TRBJ2-3. The CDR3 covers 16 residues. Germline V CDR1 and CDR2: MDHEN, SYDVKM. This chain's CDR3 is CASSPYKSGHTDTQYF. Complete variable domain (other parts from reference TRBV28 and TRBJ2-3): DVKVTQSSRYLVKRTGEKVFLECVQDMDHENMFWYRQDPGLGLRLIYFSYDVKMKEKGDIPEGYSVSREKKERFSLILESASTNQTSMYLCASSPYKSGHTDTQYFGPGTRLTVL.

The V gene is TRBV5-1, the J gene TRBJ1-1. In germline, CDR1 is SGHRS, CDR2 YFSETQ. The CDR3 consists of 15 residues. The CDR3 is CASSVYGGPNTEALF.

The chain combines TRBV29-1 with TRBJ1-1. This CDR3 spans 12 amino acids. The germline CDR1 and CDR2 sequences are SQVTM and ANQGSEA. The CDR3: CSVEDRRTEAFF.

The CDR3 loop is CASNFRGSEVRNEQFF. The gene calls are TRBV28 and TRBJ2-1; lacking DNA, the TRBD1 call made by TCRdb goes unchecked. CDR3 size: 16 residues. Germline V gene lookup returns CDR1 MDHEN and CDR2 SYDVKM.

The rearrangement links TRBV4-3 to TRBJ1-1; TCRdb selects TRBD1, and the lack of DNA leaves this call unchecked. This CDR3 has 16 residues. Germline V lookup: CDR1 LGHNA, CDR2 YSLEER. CDR3 loop: CASSQVPRGVNTEAFF.

The chain joins TRBV6-2 or TRBV6-3 to TRBJ2-7; TCRdb names TRBD1, which stays unverified in the absence of DNA. This CDR3 spans 13 amino acids. The germline V gene has CDR1 MNHEY and CDR2 SVGEGT. CDR3 in amino acids: CASSRQGAREQYF.